Listed below are T cell receptor beta chains from one sample, sequenced in a study of cytomegalovirus exposure and HLA in healthy donors. The assay was immunoSEQ multiplex PCR, and TCRdb's table has in-frame clones only and misses some. The sample yields about 180,000 clones, roughly 82% seen once. The sequencing sample was made of PBMCs. Source of these receptors: a man aged 35 to 55 in good health and CMV-seronegative. Each CDR3 is given with its conserved first and last residue.

v_call cdr3_aa
TRBV7-2 CASSLNSGARGEQYF
TRBV9 CASSRGLAHNEQFF
TRBV25-1 CASRGPTGPYGYTF
TRBV4-1 CASSQTTGVSQPQHF
TRBV6-5 CASSSQGQGSNQPQHF
TRBV5-4 CASSLASGNRYEQYF
TRBV7-8 CASSSRGPFSEQFF
TRBV30 CAWRIDRAHSQGTEAFF
TRBV27 CASSYTGGSYNEQFF
TRBV7-3 CASSYQPGTGEIVVNQPQHF
TRBV9 CASSRLSGIGDEQYF
TRBV7-9 CASSVRQGYTEAFF
TRBV19 CASSIGTGIGGSTYEQYF
TRBV27 CASSFHGPRGLGGYTF
TRBV7-9 CASLNRGREDTEAFF
TRBV10-3 CAISELAGLDEQYF
TRBV7-9 CASSLGQYGGSYTDTQYF
TRBV5-1 CASSPQTGVGELFF
TRBV19 CASSLRTSGTSHEQFF
TRBV7-2 CASSRIRGRTGELFF
TRBV29-1 CSVEDRSSGGDYLRADTQYF
TRBV6-6 CASKAGGDATDTQYF
TRBV27 CASRTDRLAITDTQYF
TRBV29-1 CSVGEQGPYEQYF
TRBV5-6 CASSFSRSSYNEQFF
TRBV6-6 CASSSTGQSGNTIYF
TRBV16 CASSLRTGGSSAFF
TRBV5-1 CASSPRTTLRNEQFF
TRBV6-5 CASSSAGTGNNEQFF
TRBV27 CASSSVSRTYNSPLHF
TRBV28 CASSPGTSGSRQFF
TRBV5-1 CASSRELGRGSPLHF
TRBV7-2 CASGGTGGLANEQFF
TRBV5-1 CASSFDTMNTEAFF
TRBV29-1 CSVEGQNDGYTF
TRBV6-5 CASSGTGGPGQPQHF
TRBV4-3 CASSPSTETSYGYTF
TRBV5-1 CASSLSGSDTQYF
TRBV5-4 CASSLDSSGGPGRRQFF
TRBV6-5 CASSRTGVSYNEQFF
TRBV28 CASTAATGVTTEAFF
TRBV19 CASRELAGGDTQYF
TRBV7-2 CASSPTRTAVNTEAFF
TRBV4-3 CASSQEIGVRYEQYF